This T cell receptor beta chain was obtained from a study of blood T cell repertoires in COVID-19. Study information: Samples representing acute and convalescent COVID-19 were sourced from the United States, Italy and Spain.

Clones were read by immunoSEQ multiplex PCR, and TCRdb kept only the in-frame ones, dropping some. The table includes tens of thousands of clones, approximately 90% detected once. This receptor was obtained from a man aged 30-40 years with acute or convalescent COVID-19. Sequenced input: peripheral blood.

CDR3 in DNA: TGTGCCGGCGCTCTGGAACTAGGGTCTGAGCAGTTCTTC. Its protein is CAGALELGSEQFF. The J gene is TRBJ2-1, the V gene TRBV7-8; maybe TRBD2 (5 bases). Looked up from germline, CDR1 is SGHVS and CDR2 is FQNEAQ. The V and J ends lost 11 bases and 9 bases respectively, with 20 bases between them. The CDR3 covers 13 residues.